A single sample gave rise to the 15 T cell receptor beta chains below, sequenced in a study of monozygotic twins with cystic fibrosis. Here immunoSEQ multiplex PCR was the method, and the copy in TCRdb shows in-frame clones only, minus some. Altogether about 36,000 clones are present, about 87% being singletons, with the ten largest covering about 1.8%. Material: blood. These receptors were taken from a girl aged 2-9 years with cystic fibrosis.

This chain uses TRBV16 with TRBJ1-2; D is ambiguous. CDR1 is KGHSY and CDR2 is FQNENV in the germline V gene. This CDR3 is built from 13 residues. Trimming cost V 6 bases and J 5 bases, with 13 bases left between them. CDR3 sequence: CASSFIVGYGYTF. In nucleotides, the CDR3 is TGTGCCAGCAGTTTCATAGTGGGGTATGGCTACACCTTC.

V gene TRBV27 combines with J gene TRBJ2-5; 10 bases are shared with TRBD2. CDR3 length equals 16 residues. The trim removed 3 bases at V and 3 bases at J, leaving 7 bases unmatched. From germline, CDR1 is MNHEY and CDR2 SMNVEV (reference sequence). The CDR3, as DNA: TGTGCCAGCAGTTTTAGGTTCAGCGGGGGGGAAGAGACCCAGTACTTC. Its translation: CASSFRFSGGEETQYF.

CDR3 DNA sequence: TGTGCCAGCAGCGCAATAAACGGCTACTATGGCTACACCTTC. Protein: CASSAINGYYGYTF. The V and J genes are TRBV7-9 and TRBJ1-2; no firm D call. Germline lookup yields CDR1 SEHNR and CDR2 FQNEAQ (reference sequence). Deletions cut 5 bases from V and 3 bases from J, with 13 bases between. The length of the CDR3 is 14 residues.

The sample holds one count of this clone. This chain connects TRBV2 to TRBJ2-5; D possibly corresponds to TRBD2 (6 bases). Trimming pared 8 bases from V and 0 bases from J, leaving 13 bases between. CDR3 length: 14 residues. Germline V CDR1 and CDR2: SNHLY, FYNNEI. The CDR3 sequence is CASSRWGDQETQYF. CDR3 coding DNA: TGTGCCAGCTCCCGGTGGGGGGACCAAGAGACCCAGTACTTC. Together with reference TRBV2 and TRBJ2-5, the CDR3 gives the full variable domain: EPEVTQTPSHQVTQMGQEVILRCVPISNHLYFYWYRQILGQKVEFLVSFYNNEISEKSEIFDDQFSVERPDGSNFTLKIRSTKLEDSAMYFCASSRWGDQETQYFGPGTRLLVL.

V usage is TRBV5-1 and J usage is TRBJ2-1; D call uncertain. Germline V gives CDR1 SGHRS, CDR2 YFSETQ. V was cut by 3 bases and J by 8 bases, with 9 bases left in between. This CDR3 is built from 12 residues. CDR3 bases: TGCGCCAGCAGCTCCGGTCCGGATGAGCAGTTCTTC. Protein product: CASSSGPDEQFF.

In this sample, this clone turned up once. The CDR3 DNA reads as TGTGCCAGCAGCCAAGACAGGGACGAGCAGTACTTC. It translates to CASSQDRDEQYF. V and J are TRBV4-2 and TRBJ2-7; D is possibly TRBD1 (5 bases). The germline CDR1 and CDR2 sequences are LGHNA and YNFKEQ. V was trimmed by 0 bases and J by 5 bases, leaving 5 bases between them. The CDR3 runs to 12 residues.

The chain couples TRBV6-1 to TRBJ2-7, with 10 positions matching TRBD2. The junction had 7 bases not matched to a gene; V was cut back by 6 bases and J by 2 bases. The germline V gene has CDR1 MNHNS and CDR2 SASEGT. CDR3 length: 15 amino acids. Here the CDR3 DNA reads TGTGCCAGCAGACCTAGCGGGGGACCTACCTACGAGCAGTACTTC. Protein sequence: CASRPSGGPTYEQYF.

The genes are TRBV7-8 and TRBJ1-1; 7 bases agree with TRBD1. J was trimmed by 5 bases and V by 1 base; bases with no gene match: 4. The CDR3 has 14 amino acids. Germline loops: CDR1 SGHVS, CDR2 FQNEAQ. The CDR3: CASSLGQGETEAFF. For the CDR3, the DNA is TGTGCCAGCAGCTTAGGGCAGGGGGAGACTGAAGCTTTCTTT.

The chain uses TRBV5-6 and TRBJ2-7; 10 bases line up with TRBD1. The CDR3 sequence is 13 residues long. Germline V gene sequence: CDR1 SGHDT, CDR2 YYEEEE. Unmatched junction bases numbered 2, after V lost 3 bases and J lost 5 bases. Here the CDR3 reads CASSSTGGNEQYF. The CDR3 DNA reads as TGTGCCAGCAGCTCGACAGGGGGCAACGAGCAGTACTTC.

The CDR3 protein is CATSRGNTGELFF. Written as DNA, the CDR3 is TGCGCCACCTCCCGGGGGAACACCGGGGAGCTGTTTTTT. V is TRBV4-1 and J is TRBJ2-2, with D perhaps matching TRBD2 (5 bases). Looked up from germline, CDR1 is MGHRA and CDR2 is YSYEKL. The CDR3 totals 13 residues. V gave up 10 bases and J gave up 1 base, with 10 bases separating them.

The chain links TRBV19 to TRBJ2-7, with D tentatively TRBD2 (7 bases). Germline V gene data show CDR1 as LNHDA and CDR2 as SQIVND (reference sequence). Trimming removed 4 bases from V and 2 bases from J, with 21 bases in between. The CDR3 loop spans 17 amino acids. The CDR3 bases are TGTGCCAGTAGTACCCGATGGGAGGGGGATGATCCCTACGAGCAGTACTTC. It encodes CASSTRWEGDDPYEQYF.

DNA of the CDR3: TGTGCCAGCAGCGGTGACTCCGGGACCCGACATGATCTGTACTTC. Its protein is CASSGDSGTRHDLYF. The chain recombines TRBV9 with TRBJ2-7; D tentatively fits TRBD1 or TRBD2 (5 bases each). This CDR3 is 15 amino acids long. Germline CDR1 and CDR2: SGDLS and YYNGEE. Trimming took off 3 bases at V and 12 bases at J, with 25 bases between the two ends.

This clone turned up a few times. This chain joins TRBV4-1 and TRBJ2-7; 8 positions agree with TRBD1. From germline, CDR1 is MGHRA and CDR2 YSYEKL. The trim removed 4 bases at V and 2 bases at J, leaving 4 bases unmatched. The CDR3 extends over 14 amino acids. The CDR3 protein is CASSLRTGPYEQYF. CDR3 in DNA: TGCGCCAGCAGCCTAAGGACAGGGCCCTACGAGCAGTACTTC.

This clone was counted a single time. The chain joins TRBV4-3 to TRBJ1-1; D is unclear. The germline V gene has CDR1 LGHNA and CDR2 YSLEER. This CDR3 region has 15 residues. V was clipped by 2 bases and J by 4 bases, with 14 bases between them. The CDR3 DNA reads TGCGCCAGCAGCCAATGGTCGGCCCAGGTCACTGAAGCTTTCTTT. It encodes CASSQWSAQVTEAFF.

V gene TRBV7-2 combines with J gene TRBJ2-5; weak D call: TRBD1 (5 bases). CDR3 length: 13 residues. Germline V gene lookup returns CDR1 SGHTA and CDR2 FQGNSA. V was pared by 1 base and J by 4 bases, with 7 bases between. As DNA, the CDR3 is TGTGCCAGCAGCTTAGGGGGCCTAGAGACCCAGTACTTC. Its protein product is CASSLGGLETQYF.